This T cell receptor beta chain was identified in a study of shared T cell receptors in the human thymus. Profiled with immunoSEQ multiplex PCR; TCRdb holds only in-frame clones, not every one. Counted here are around 68,000 clones, 90% to 95% occurring once; the ten biggest clones make up approximately 0.03%. V lost 6 bases and J lost 7; bases outside the gene matches: 9. The CDR3 is 15 amino acids. Germline V gives CDR1 SNHLY, CDR2 FYNNEI. The specimen sequenced was thymocytes. The V call is TRBV2, the J call TRBJ2-1, with 10 bases identical to TRBD2. The TCR sequence derives from a human donor. Here the CDR3 reads CASSPRASGGNEQFF. The CDR3, as DNA: TGTGCCAGCAGCCCCAGGGCTAGCGGGGGTAATGAGCAGTTCTTC.